This TCR beta chain was retrieved from a study of blood T cells in healthy people across ages. Next came a second PCR, run for about 7 to 12 cycles, which used a sample-barcoded 5' primer along with a J-beta primer mix. A single record per CDR3 protein comes from TCRdb applying MiXCR to the 5' RACE reads. This sample has about 2 million distinct CDR3 sequences, with roughly 49% found just once. The CDR3 runs 16 residues. Germline V CDR1 and CDR2: LGHNA, YSLEER. Losses at the gene ends were 2 bases for V and 6 bases for J; bases not matched to a gene: 8. Isolated PBMCs totaled at least 7 million in each sample.

The receptor comes from a woman aged 40 to 50 in good health. Material: blood. The rearrangement links TRBV4-3 to TRBJ2-3, with 10 bases fitting TRBD2. The CDR3 DNA follows: TGCGCCAGCAGCCAAATCCTAGCGGGGGCGGGGGATACGCAGTATTTT. Residues: CASSQILAGAGDTQYF.